This T cell receptor (beta chain) was identified in a study of T cell clones after liver transplantation. Study results and caveats: Conclusions were preliminary, with small, heterogeneous patient groups.

Sequenced by immunoSEQ multiplex PCR; TCRdb stores in-frame clones only, minus some. The data contain tens of thousands of clones, 60% to 80% of them singletons. V lost 2 bases and J 5 bases, leaving 13 bases between the germline ends. CDR1 is ENHRY, CDR2 SYGVKD, per germline. This CDR3 is 14 amino acids long. Worth noting for this clone: The antigen is unknown.

The rearrangement links TRBV10-3 to TRBJ2-7; D unresolved. The sequence was collected from a human patient who received a liver transplant. The T cells may come from the graft donor. The material was CD4+ T cells from blood, obtained at the 22-month timepoint. The CDR3 reads CAISEVLTGDEQYF. The CDR3 nucleotides are TGTGCCATCAGTGAGGTCCTCACTGGGGACGAGCAGTACTTC.